This TCR beta chain was documented in a study of a mutant IDH1 vaccine in newly diagnosed glioma. Whole-study context: An approximately 62% male, around 38% female split and a mean age of about 40 years characterized treated patients.

Clones were sequenced by immunoSEQ multiplex PCR, and TCRdb holds only the in-frame ones, with some missing. The repertoire holds over 95,000 clones, with 85% to 90% as singletons. On this clone itself: The antigen is not known.

Time point given: week 11, during vaccination. Doses comprised 300 ug of mutant IDH1 20-mer peptide each, plus topical imiquimod. The CDR3 totals 18 residues. CDR1 and CDR2 (germline): WNHNN, SYGVQD (reference sequence). Trimming cost V 6 bases and J 0 bases, with 23 bases left between them. The sample here was PBMCs, taken from a glioma patient whose treatment included an IDH1 peptide vaccine. The chain recombines TRBV10-1 with TRBJ2-5, with a possible D match to TRBD1 (6 bases). The sequence was collected from a woman aged 45-60 years with glioma. CDR3 sequence: CASRPPGRTATYQETQYF. The CDR3 coding sequence is TGCGCCAGCAGGCCCCCAGGGCGGACAGCTACGTACCAAGAGACCCAGTACTTC.